Sequencing of this T cell receptor (beta chain) was carried out in a study of HIV-infected children after antiretroviral therapy interruption. Study summary: Children were on planned treatment interruption or continuous treatment. Children's median ages were 9.5 years and 8 years by group. Samples from the continuous-treatment group were taken at weeks 0, 48 and 150.

In its sample, this clonotype was seen many times. The TCR library was built from RNA with a 3' RACE protocol and unique molecular identifiers. TCRdb itself ran the 3' RACE reads through MiXCR, one entry per CDR3 protein. The sample includes 70,000 to 90,000 distinct CDR3 sequences, 6.9% of them seen just once. Treatment described: PENTA 11 planned treatment interruption arm or continuous ART arm. Germline V gene sequence: CDR1 SGHRS, CDR2 YFSETQ. V was pared by 2 bases and J by 8 bases, with 6 bases of the junction left unmatched. The CDR3 covers 13 residues. V is TRBV5-1 and J is TRBJ1-2, with 7 bases lining up with TRBD1. Material: CD45RA+ CD4+ T cells from PBMCs, pooled from several time points, obtained from a donor given antiretroviral therapy, either interrupted or continuous. The subset was: naive CD4+ CD45RA+ CD45RO- T cells. The source of this sequence is a pool of human donors with HIV. The CDR3: CASSFGTANGYTF. The CDR3 bases are TGCGCCAGCAGCTTCGGGACAGCAAACGGCTACACCTTC.